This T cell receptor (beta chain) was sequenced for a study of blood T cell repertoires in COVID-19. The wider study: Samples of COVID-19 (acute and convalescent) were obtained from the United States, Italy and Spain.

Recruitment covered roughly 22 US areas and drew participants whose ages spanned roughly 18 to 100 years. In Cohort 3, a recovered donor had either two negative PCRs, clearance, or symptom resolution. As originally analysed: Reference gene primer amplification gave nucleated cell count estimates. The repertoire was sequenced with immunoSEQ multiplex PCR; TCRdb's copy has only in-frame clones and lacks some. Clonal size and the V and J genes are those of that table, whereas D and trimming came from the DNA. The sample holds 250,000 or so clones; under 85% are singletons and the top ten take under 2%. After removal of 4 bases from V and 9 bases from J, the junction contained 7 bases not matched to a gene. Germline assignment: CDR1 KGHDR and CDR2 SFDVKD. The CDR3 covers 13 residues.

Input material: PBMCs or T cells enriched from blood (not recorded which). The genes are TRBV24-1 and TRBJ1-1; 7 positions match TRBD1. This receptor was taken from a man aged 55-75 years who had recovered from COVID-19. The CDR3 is CATSDRQGSKAFF. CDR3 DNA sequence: TGTGCCACCAGTGACCGACAGGGTTCAAAAGCTTTCTTT.